The following is a TCR beta chain sequence with its context. CDR1 and CDR2 (germline): SEHNR, FQNEAQ (reference sequence). The V end was cut by 10 bases, the J end by 7 bases, with 13 bases between. This CDR3 has 12 residues. Unique molecular identifier tags were affixed to discrete cDNA molecules. TCRdb ran MiXCR on the 5' RACE reads and lists one entry per CDR3 protein. The table records about 64,000 distinct CDR3 sequences, 20% to 25% of them present only once. These data originate in a study of early T cells in non-severe SARS-CoV-2 infection. Sequenced material: whole blood, taken at baseline. This TCR was sampled from an adult who was a healthcare worker with PCR-confirmed SARS-CoV-2 infection or an uninfected control (not recorded which). J is TRBJ2-2 and V is TRBV7-9; D is unresolved. CDR3 protein: CANTPSIGELFF. The CDR3 region has the DNA TGTGCCAACACCCCCAGCATCGGGGAGCTGTTTTTT.